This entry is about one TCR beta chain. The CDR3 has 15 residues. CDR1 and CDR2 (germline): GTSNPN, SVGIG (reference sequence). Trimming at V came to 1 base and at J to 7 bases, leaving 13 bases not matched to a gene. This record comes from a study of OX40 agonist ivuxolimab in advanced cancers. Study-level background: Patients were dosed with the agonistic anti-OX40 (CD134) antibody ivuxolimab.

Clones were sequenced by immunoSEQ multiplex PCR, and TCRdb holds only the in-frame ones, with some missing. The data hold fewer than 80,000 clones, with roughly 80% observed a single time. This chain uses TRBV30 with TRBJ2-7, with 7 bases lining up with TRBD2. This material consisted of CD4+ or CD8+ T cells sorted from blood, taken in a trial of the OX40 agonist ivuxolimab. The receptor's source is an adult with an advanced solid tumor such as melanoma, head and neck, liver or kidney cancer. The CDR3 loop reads CAWSELGGGLVEQYF. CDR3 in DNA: TGTGCCTGGAGTGAGCTTGGCGGGGGATTAGTGGAGCAGTACTTC.